The clone carrying this T cell receptor beta chain was seen ten or more times. The sample comes from a study of shared clonotypes between healthy human individuals. Within Nashville, Tennessee resided all donors, each a Caucasian adult. Unsorted PBMCs provided DNA that was sequenced on ten immunoSEQ deep assay plates. Authors' processing steps: Because ImmunoSEQ provided only junction sequences with no quality scores, the filtering differed. Profiled with immunoSEQ multiplex PCR; TCRdb holds only in-frame clones, not every one. The V and J calls and the clone size are those of that table, but D and trimming were determined from the DNA. The sample contains about 470,000 clones, about 76% of which appear only once. The CDR3 runs to 16 residues. V was pared by 0 bases and J by 0 bases, with 6 bases between. Per germline, CDR1 LGHNA and CDR2 YNFKEQ.

Specimen: PBMCs. The V gene is TRBV4-2, the J gene TRBJ2-6; no clear D. The receptor was isolated from a woman in her forties in good health. Some clones in this sample may be carry-over from other donors' samples. CDR3 coding DNA: TGTGCCAGCAGCCAAGATGATAGCTCTGGGGCCAACGTCCTGACTTTC. It is translated as CASSQDDSSGANVLTF.